The 20 T cell receptor beta chains listed next were all sequenced from one sample in a study of blood T cell repertoires in COVID-19. Some clones are missing from TCRdb's copy, which holds only in-frame ones; the method was immunoSEQ multiplex PCR. The sample contains under 500,000 clones, approximately 90% of which appear only once. The sample consisted of peripheral blood. The receptors originated from a woman in her 30s with acute or convalescent COVID-19.

This clone showed up just once. The chain recombines TRBV5-4 with TRBJ2-1; 11 bases map to TRBD1. CDR1 and CDR2 from the germline V gene are SGHNT and YYREEE (reference sequence). V dropped 3 bases and J dropped 3; count of bases not matched to a gene: 5. The CDR3 covers 16 residues. CDR3 coding DNA: TGTGCCAGCAGCTCCGGGACAGGGGGTTTCTACAATGAGCAGTTCTTC. Residues: CASSSGTGGFYNEQFF.

This chain links TRBV9 with TRBJ1-4; D is unclear. The CDR3 is 13 amino acids. The germline gives CDR1 SGDLS, CDR2 YYNGEE. Trimming stripped 0 bases from V and 3 bases from J, with 3 bases between. The CDR3 sequence is CASSVAPNEKLFF. CDR3 nucleotides: TGTGCCAGCAGCGTAGCTCCTAATGAAAAACTGTTTTTT.

This chain connects TRBV6-5 to TRBJ2-7; a possible D gene is TRBD2 (6 bases). This CDR3 has 15 amino acids. Germline CDR1 is MNHEY and CDR2 is SVGAGI. The germline V and J ends were trimmed by 6 bases and 3 bases, with 18 bases remaining between them. The CDR3 region is CASRRDGSGGYEQYF. CDR3 DNA sequence: TGTGCCAGCAGGAGAGACGGTTCCGGGGGCTACGAGCAGTACTTC.

This chain joins TRBV7-9 and TRBJ1-1; D not certain. The CDR3 spans 13 residues. Germline CDR1 is SEHNR and CDR2 is FQNEAQ (reference sequence). V was trimmed by 5 bases and J by 1 base, leaving 8 bases between them. CDR3 in amino acids: CASSNSTNTEAFF. The CDR3 DNA sequence: TGTGCCAGCAGCAATAGTACGAACACTGAAGCTTTCTTT.

The chain combines TRBV28 with TRBJ1-1, with D perhaps TRBD1 (6 bases). The CDR3 extends over 14 amino acids. V gave up 2 bases and J gave up 11 bases, with 18 bases separating them. CDR1 MDHEN and CDR2 SYDVKM come from the germline V gene. The CDR3 DNA sequence: TGTGCCAGCAGTTTAACAGGACAGCGGCTGGTCGCTTTCTTT. This codes for CASSLTGQRLVAFF.

This chain uses TRBV18 with TRBJ1-2; D unresolved. The CDR3 is 11 residues long. Germline CDR1 reads KGHSH; CDR2 reads LQKENI. V shed 6 bases and J shed 8 bases, with 10 bases lying between them. This CDR3 is CASSPMWGYTF. CDR3 coding DNA: TGTGCCAGCTCCCCTATGTGGGGCTACACCTTC. Together with reference TRBV18 and TRBJ1-2, the CDR3 gives the full variable domain: NAGVMQNPRHLVRRRGQEARLRCSPMKGHSHVYWYRQLPEEGLKFMVYLQKENIIDESGMPKERFSAEFPKEGPSILRIQQVVRGDSAAYFCASSPMWGYTFGSGTRLTVV.

This clone was detected once. V usage is TRBV5-5 and J usage is TRBJ1-1, with D unresolved. The CDR3 extends over 13 amino acids. The V end was cut by 3 bases, the J end by 8 bases, with 14 bases between. Germline V lookup: CDR1 SGHKS, CDR2 YYEKEE (reference sequence). Written as DNA, the CDR3 is TGTGCCAGCAGCTCGACTCTAAAAACGGAAGCTTTCTTT. This encodes CASSSTLKTEAFF.

The chain couples TRBV5-1 to TRBJ2-3; TRBD1 agrees at 8 bases. V dropped 3 bases and J dropped 4; count of bases not matched to a gene: 7. Germline CDR1 is SGHRS and CDR2 is YFSETQ. The CDR3 length is 15 residues. Here the CDR3 DNA reads TGCGCCAGCAGCTCCCCGGACAGGGCCCCAGATACGCAGTATTTT. Protein product: CASSSPDRAPDTQYF. The full variable domain, rest sourced from reference TRBV5-1 and TRBJ2-3, is KAGVTQTPRYLIKTRGQQVTLSCSPISGHRSVSWYQQTPGQGLQFLFEYFSETQRNKGNFPGRFSGRQFSNSRSEMNVSTLELGDSALYLCASSSPDRAPDTQYFGPGTRLTVL.

The genes are TRBV27 and TRBJ2-1; the D is unclear. The V end was cut by 3 bases, the J end by 0 bases, with 6 bases between. This CDR3 is built from 14 residues. Germline V gives CDR1 MNHEY, CDR2 SMNVEV (reference sequence). The CDR3 coding sequence is TGTGCCAGCAGTTTGTTGAGCTCCTACAATGAGCAGTTCTTC. Its protein product is CASSLLSSYNEQFF.

The chain recombines TRBV27 with TRBJ2-5; D possibly corresponds to TRBD1 (6 bases). From germline, CDR1 is MNHEY and CDR2 SMNVEV (reference sequence). The CDR3 has 14 residues. Trimming pared 6 bases from V and 4 bases from J, leaving 15 bases between. CDR3 loop: CASSQTGIGETQYF. Here the CDR3 DNA reads TGTGCCAGCAGCCAAACAGGGATCGGAGAGACCCAGTACTTC.

The V call is TRBV12-3 or TRBV12-4, the J call TRBJ2-3, with a tentative D call TRBD1 (5 bases). V dropped 5 bases and J dropped 5 bases, with 11 bases sitting between them. The CDR3 totals 13 residues. As DNA, the CDR3 is TGTGCCAGCAGTATCCGACAGCTAGATACGCAGTATTTT. It translates to CASSIRQLDTQYF.

The rearrangement uses TRBV2 and TRBJ2-3, with no clear D. Per the germline V gene, CDR1 is SNHLY and CDR2 is FYNNEI. V lost 2 bases, J lost 4 bases, and 7 bases lay in between. The CDR3 length is 13 residues. Written as DNA, the CDR3 is TGTGCCAGCAGTGAATTACGGGCAGATACGCAGTATTTT. Translation gives CASSELRADTQYF.

The chain is built from TRBV21-1 and TRBJ1-6; the listed D gene, TRBD1, was not tested against the DNA. TRBV21-1 is a documented pseudogene. The CDR3 contains 18 residues. The CDR3 is CASSNRTDEERFNSPLHF. DNA for the CDR3: TGTGCCAGCAGCAATCGGACAGACGAGGAGAGGTTTAATTCACCCCTCCACTTT.

CDR3 bases: TGTGCCAGCAGCCAAGATCAGGGGGGACTGAACATGAACACTGAAGCTTTCTTT. Translating gives CASSQDQGGLNMNTEAFF. The chain combines TRBV3-1 (or the pseudogene TRBV3-2) with TRBJ1-1; 7 bases match TRBD1. CDR1 LGHDT and CDR2 YNNKEL come from the germline V gene (reference sequence). With V trimmed by 0 bases and J by 0 bases, 10 bases remained unmatched. This CDR3 has 18 amino acids.

This sequence joins TRBV28 and TRBJ2-5, with 7 bases matching TRBD2. Germline CDR1 MDHEN, CDR2 SYDVKM. This CDR3 region has 17 residues. The V segment lost 2 bases and the J segment 4 bases; nucleotides outside the gene matches: 13. As DNA, the CDR3 is TGTGCCAGCAGTTTAAATAGTTGGCAGGGAGGGAGAGAGACCCAGTACTTC. This gives the protein CASSLNSWQGGRETQYF.

The chain recombines TRBV7-2 with TRBJ2-3, with D possibly being TRBD2 (5 bases). V was trimmed by 1 base and J by 3 bases, leaving 17 bases between them. The CDR3 contains 17 residues. Germline-derived CDR1 and CDR2 are SGHTA and FQGNSA. The CDR3 DNA follows: TGTGCCAGCAGCTTAGTGGGCAGGAGGCGCGGGACAGATACGCAGTATTTT. It specifies CASSLVGRRRGTDTQYF.

This chain links TRBV2 with TRBJ1-6; D is unresolved. The V gene's germline CDR1 is SNHLY and CDR2 FYNNEI. The CDR3 is made up of 17 amino acids. The germline V and J ends were trimmed by 4 bases and 7 bases, with 20 bases remaining between them. CDR3 nucleotides: TGTGCCAGCAGTGGAGTGGTCCAGAATACTAAAAATTCACCCCTCCACTTT. This codes for CASSGVVQNTKNSPLHF.

The V and J genes are TRBV30 and TRBJ2-7; TRBD1 matches 9 bases. Trimming removed 2 bases from V and 2 bases from J; junction bases left unmatched: 7. In germline, CDR1 is GTSNPN, CDR2 SVGIG (reference sequence). The CDR3 is 15 amino acids. CDR3 region: CAWSRSGQGTYEQYF. The CDR3 bases are TGTGCCTGGAGTAGGTCGGGACAGGGAACCTACGAGCAGTACTTC.

This rearrangement joins TRBV7-3 to TRBJ2-1; possibly TRBD2 for D (6 bases). The ends were cut back, 0 bases at V and 0 bases at J, with 18 bases in the middle. This CDR3 spans 19 amino acids. CDR1 and CDR2 from the germline V gene are SGHTA and FQGTGA. CDR3 sequence reads: CASSLTGAGSVSSYNEQFF. The CDR3 region has the DNA TGTGCCAGCAGCTTAACGGGCGCGGGGTCCGTTAGCTCCTACAATGAGCAGTTCTTC.

The chain employs TRBV5-1 and TRBJ2-7, with D perhaps matching TRBD1 (5 bases). From germline, CDR1 is SGHRS and CDR2 YFSETQ. The V end was cut by 0 bases, the J end by 2 bases, with 12 bases between. The CDR3 spans 15 residues. CDR3 DNA: TGCGCCAGCAGCTTGGGGCAGGGCATTACCTACGAGCAGTACTTC. It translates to CASSLGQGITYEQYF.